One and the same sample provided the 2 T cell receptor beta chains below, sequenced in a study of blood T cell repertoires in COVID-19 (dated by TCRdb to 2020 to 2022). Libraries came from the immunoSEQ multiplex PCR assay. As stored in TCRdb, this immuneACCESS dataset retains in-frame rearrangements with V and J assigned. A fraction of the clones does not appear; measured against another copy, unresolved V genes explain less than half of the discrepancy, and the remainder lacks a known reason. A total of about 59,000 clones appear in this sample, 75% to 95% of them only once. Clones ranked in the top ten supply about 17% of the sample. Sequencing input: peripheral blood. These receptors came from a man older than 75 with acute or convalescent COVID-19.

This chain uses TRBV10-3 with TRBJ1-1; possibly TRBD1 for D (5 bases). This CDR3 is built from 14 residues. The germline gives CDR1 ENHRY, CDR2 SYGVKD. Trimming left V 10 bases short and J 1 base short, with 16 bases between. In nucleotides, the CDR3 is TGTGCCACATTTGCGGGGCTAGAGAACACTGAAGCTTTCTTT. Translation: CATFAGLENTEAFF.

The V gene is TRBV20-1, the J gene TRBJ2-2; D is uncertain. The germline V gene has CDR1 DFQATT and CDR2 SNEGSKA (reference sequence). The CDR3 totals 11 residues. The V and J ends lost 4 bases and 3 bases respectively, with 3 bases between them. Here the CDR3 DNA reads TGCAGTGCTACCTACACCGGGGAGCTGTTTTTT. This gives the protein CSATYTGELFF.